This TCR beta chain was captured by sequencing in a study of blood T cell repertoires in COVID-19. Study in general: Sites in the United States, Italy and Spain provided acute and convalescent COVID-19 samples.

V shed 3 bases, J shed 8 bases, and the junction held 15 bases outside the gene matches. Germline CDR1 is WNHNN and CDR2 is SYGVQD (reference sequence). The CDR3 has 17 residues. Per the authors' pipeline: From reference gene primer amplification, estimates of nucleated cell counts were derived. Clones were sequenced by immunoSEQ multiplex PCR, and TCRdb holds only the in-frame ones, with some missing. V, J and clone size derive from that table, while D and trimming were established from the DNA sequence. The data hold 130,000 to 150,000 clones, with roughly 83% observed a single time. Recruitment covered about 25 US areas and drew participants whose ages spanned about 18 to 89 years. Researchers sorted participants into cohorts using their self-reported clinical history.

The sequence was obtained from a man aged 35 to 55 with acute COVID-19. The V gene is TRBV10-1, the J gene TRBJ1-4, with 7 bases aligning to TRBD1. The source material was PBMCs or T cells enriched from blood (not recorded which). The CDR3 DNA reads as TGCGCCAGCAGTGAATCTCGGGACAGTTCCTCCGTAGAAAAACTGTTTTTT. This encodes CASSESRDSSSVEKLFF.